This entry lists 8 T cell receptor beta chains sequenced from one sample in a study of T cells in tuberculosis (dated by TCRdb to 2017 to 2018). The library came from the immunoSEQ multiplex PCR assay. TCRdb limited this immuneACCESS table to in-frame rearrangements with V and J called. A share of clones is missing; checked studies link under half to unresolved V genes, and the rest is unexplained. The sample table records around 38,000 clones; roughly 92% of these occur just once. In total, the top ten clones hold 6.5% to 8.5% of the sample. The sample comprised PBMCs. Receptor source: a donor aged 10 to 29 with latent tuberculosis or without tuberculosis infection.

V is TRBV19 and J is TRBJ1-1; no reliable D call. The V end was cut by 3 bases, the J end by 0 bases, with 11 bases between. The CDR3 consists of 15 residues. The germline V gene encodes CDR1 LNHDA and CDR2 SQIVND (reference sequence). CDR3 region: CASSMQRIMNTEAFF. CDR3 DNA sequence: TGTGCCAGTAGTATGCAGCGGATTATGAACACTGAAGCTTTCTTT.

The chain links TRBV5-1 to TRBJ1-6; TRBD1 matches 12 bases. This CDR3 comprises 20 residues. CDR1 SGHRS and CDR2 YFSETQ come from the germline V gene. The ends lost 2 bases at V and 5 bases at J; junction bases unmatched: 14. DNA for the CDR3: TGCGCCAGCAGCTTTCTGCCCCGGGACAGGGGGCAACCCCATAATTCACCCCTCCACTTT. It codes for CASSFLPRDRGQPHNSPLHF.

The chain links TRBV11-3 to TRBJ2-7; D possibly corresponds to TRBD2 (5 bases). V lost 3 bases and J lost 0, with 9 bases in between. Germline-derived CDR1 and CDR2 are SGHNT and YENEEA. The CDR3 contains 14 residues. The CDR3 is CASSLPGSSYEQYF. As DNA, the CDR3 is TGTGCCAGCAGCTTGCCGGGGAGCTCCTACGAGCAGTACTTC.

This chain links TRBV6-1 with TRBJ2-7; 12 nucleotides match TRBD1. This CDR3 region has 15 residues. Trimming at V came to 4 bases and at J to 7 bases, leaving 8 bases not matched to a gene. In germline, CDR1 is MNHNS, CDR2 SASEGT. For the CDR3, the DNA is TGTGCCAGCAGTGGTTTGGGACAGGGGGCAGGGGAGCAGTACTTC. As protein: CASSGLGQGAGEQYF.

The rearrangement uses TRBV4-1 and TRBJ2-7, with D tentatively TRBD2 (5 bases). The germline CDR1 and CDR2 sequences are MGHRA and YSYEKL. Trimming took 1 base from V and 0 from J, leaving 19 bases between them. CDR3 length equals 18 residues. CDR3 residues: CASSQVDFLPGNSYEQYF. Here the CDR3 DNA reads TGCGCCAGCAGCCAAGTTGATTTTCTACCCGGGAACTCCTACGAGCAGTACTTC.

The V gene is TRBV7-2, the J gene TRBJ2-3; TRBD2 matches 9 bases. J lost 1 base, V lost 1 base, and 3 bases had no gene match. CDR3 length: 16 amino acids. Germline V lookup: CDR1 SGHTA, CDR2 FQGNSA. This CDR3 is CASSLVSGGRTDTQYF. CDR3 nucleotide sequence: TGTGCCAGCAGCTTAGTGAGCGGGGGGCGCACAGATACGCAGTATTTT.

The rearrangement links TRBV5-1 to TRBJ1-2; D is undetermined. With 0 bases removed from V and 2 bases from J, the gap between germline ends came to 5 bases. The CDR3 extends over 13 amino acids. Germline loops: CDR1 SGHRS, CDR2 YFSETQ. The CDR3 DNA follows: TGCGCCAGCAGCTTGGGAGGGAACTATGGCTACACCTTC. This encodes CASSLGGNYGYTF.

The genes are TRBV18 and TRBJ1-4; 7 nucleotides agree with TRBD1. This CDR3 comprises 15 residues. V dropped 3 bases and J dropped 0; count of bases not matched to a gene: 1. Germline CDR1 KGHSH, CDR2 LQKENI. CDR3 DNA sequence: TGTGCCAGCTCACCCGGACAGGCAACTAATGAAAAACTGTTTTTT. This translates into CASSPGQATNEKLFF.